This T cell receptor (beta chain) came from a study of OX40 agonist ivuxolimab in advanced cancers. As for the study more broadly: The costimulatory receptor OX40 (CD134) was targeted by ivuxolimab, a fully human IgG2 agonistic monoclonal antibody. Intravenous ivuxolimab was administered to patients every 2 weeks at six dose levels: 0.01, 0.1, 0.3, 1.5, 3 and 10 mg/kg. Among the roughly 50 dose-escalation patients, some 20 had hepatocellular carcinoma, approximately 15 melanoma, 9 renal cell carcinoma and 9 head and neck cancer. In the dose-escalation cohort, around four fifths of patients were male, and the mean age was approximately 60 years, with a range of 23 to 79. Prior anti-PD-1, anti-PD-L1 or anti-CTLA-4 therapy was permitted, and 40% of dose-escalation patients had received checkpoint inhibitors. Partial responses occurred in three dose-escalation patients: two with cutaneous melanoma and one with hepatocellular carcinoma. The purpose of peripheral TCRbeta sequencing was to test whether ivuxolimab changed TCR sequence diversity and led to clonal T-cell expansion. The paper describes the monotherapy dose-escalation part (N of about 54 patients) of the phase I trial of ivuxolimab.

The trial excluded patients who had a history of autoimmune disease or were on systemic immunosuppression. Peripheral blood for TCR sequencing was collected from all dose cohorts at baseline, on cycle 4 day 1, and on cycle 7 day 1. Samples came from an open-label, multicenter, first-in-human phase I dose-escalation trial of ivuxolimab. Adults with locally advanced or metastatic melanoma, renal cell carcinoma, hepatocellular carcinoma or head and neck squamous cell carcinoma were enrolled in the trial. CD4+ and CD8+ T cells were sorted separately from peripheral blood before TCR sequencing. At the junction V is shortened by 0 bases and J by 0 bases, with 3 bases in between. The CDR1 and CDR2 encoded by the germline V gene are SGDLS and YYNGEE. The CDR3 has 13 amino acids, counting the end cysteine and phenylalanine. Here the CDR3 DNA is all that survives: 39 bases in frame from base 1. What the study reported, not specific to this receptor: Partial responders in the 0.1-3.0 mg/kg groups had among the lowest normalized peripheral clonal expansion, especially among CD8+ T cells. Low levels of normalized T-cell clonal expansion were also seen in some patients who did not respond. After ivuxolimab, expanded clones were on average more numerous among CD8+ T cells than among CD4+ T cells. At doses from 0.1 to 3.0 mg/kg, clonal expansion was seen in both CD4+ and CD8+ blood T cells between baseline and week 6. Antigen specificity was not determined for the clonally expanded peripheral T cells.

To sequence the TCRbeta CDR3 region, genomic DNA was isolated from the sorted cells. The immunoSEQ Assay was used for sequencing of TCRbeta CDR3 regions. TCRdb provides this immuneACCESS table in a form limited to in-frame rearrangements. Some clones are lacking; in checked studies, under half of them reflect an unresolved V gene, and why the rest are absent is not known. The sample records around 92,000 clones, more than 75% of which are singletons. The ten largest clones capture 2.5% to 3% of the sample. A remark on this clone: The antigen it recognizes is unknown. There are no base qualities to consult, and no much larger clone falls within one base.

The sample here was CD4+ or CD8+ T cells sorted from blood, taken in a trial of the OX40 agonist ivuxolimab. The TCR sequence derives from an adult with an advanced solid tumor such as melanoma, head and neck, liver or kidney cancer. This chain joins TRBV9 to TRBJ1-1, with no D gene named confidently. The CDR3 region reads CASSVDLNTEAFF. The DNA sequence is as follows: TGTGCCAGCAGCGTAGACCTGAACACTGAAGCTTTCTTT.